These 11 T cell receptor beta chains came from one sample sequenced in a study of neurological immune-mediated disorders. TCRdb independently ran MiXCR on the 5' RACE reads; one entry per CDR3 protein. Of roughly 76,000 distinct CDR3 sequences listed, around 14% were seen once; the top ten hold more than 6%. Sequenced input: PBMCs. The receptor source for this set is a woman in her forties or fifties in good health.

This clonotype has ten or more counts. The chain combines TRBV3-1 with TRBJ1-1; D remains ambiguous. Trimming removed 0 bases at V and 3 bases at J, with 14 bases between. The CDR3 spans 16 residues. From germline, CDR1 is LGHDT and CDR2 YNNKEL (reference sequence). This CDR3 reads CASSQELGLIYTEAFF. As DNA, the CDR3 is TGTGCCAGCAGCCAAGAGCTAGGCCTAATATACACTGAAGCTTTCTTT.

As regards this clonotype: Relative to the germline gene, one junction end is altered; a read error may explain this. J is TRBJ2-7 and V is TRBV28; D is ambiguous. The germline V gene has CDR1 MDHEN and CDR2 SYDVKM. CDR3 length equals 15 residues. The CDR3 sequence is CACRLGSTEPYEQYF. The CDR3, as DNA: TGTGCCTGCAGATTAGGTTCGACGGAACCCTACGAGCAGTACTTC.

This clonotype was recorded many times. CDR3 residues: CASSSRQGRNTEAFF. The CDR3 DNA is TGTGCCAGCAGTTCTAGACAGGGACGGAACACTGAAGCTTTCTTT. The chain employs TRBV12-3 or TRBV12-4 and TRBJ1-1, with 7 nucleotides matching TRBD1. The CDR3 is made up of 15 amino acids. The ends lost 4 bases at V and 1 base at J; junction bases unmatched: 6.

This clonotype was seen many times. V and J are TRBV5-1 and TRBJ2-1, with D uncertain. The CDR3 has 14 amino acids. Trimming pared 4 bases from V and 1 base from J, leaving 9 bases between. Germline values: CDR1 SGHRS, CDR2 YFSETQ. CDR3 region: CASSPGPSYNEQFF. Written as DNA, the CDR3 is TGCGCCAGCAGCCCCGGCCCTTCCTACAATGAGCAGTTCTTC.

This clonotype was counted between two and nine times. The rearrangement uses TRBV3-1 and TRBJ1-5, with D hard to call. From germline, CDR1 is LGHDT and CDR2 YNNKEL (reference sequence). The CDR3 is 15 amino acids. Trimming took 4 bases from V and 1 from J, leaving 11 bases between them. The CDR3 protein is CASSRGLGSNQPQHF. The CDR3 DNA reads TGTGCCAGCAGCCGAGGGCTGGGGAGCAATCAGCCCCAGCATTTT.

The CDR3 coding sequence is TGTGCCAGCAGCCACCGACTAGCGGGAAGCTCCTACAATGAGCAGTTCTTC. This gives the protein CASSHRLAGSSYNEQFF. The chain has TRBV3-1 and TRBJ2-1, with 11 nucleotides matching TRBD2. The CDR3 has 17 residues. CDR1 is LGHDT and CDR2 is YNNKEL in the germline V gene (reference sequence). V gave up 3 bases and J gave up 0 bases; unmatched junction bases: 4.

The chain recombines TRBV5-1 with TRBJ2-4, with 8 positions matching TRBD2. V dropped 4 bases and J dropped 1; count of bases not matched to a gene: 10. The germline V gene has CDR1 SGHRS and CDR2 YFSETQ. This CDR3 spans 17 amino acids. CDR3 sequence reads: CASSPLAGGRAKNIQYF. CDR3 nucleotide sequence: TGCGCCAGCAGCCCCCTCGCAGGCGGGAGGGCCAAAAACATTCAGTACTTC.

The table lists this clonotype with many counts. The chain joins TRBV28 to TRBJ1-3, with TRBD1 as a possible D gene (5 bases). Trimming left V 3 bases short and J 6 bases short, with 18 bases between. The CDR3 length is 16 residues. Germline V gives CDR1 MDHEN, CDR2 SYDVKM. CDR3 DNA sequence: TGTGCCAGCAGTTTGACAGCCTACCTTAAAGCAAACACCATATATTTT. Translation gives CASSLTAYLKANTIYF.

Worth noting for this clonotype: This may arise from a read error, as a much more abundant clone is one base away. The chain employs TRBV9 and TRBJ2-3, with D hard to call. The CDR3 runs to 15 residues. V was clipped by 4 bases and J by 7 bases, with 19 bases between them. In germline, CDR1 is SGDLS, CDR2 YYNGEE. DNA of the CDR3: TGTGCCAGCAGCCCATCCGCGGAAGGGCCGAATACGCAGTATTTT. It encodes CASSPSAEGPNTQYF.

This clonotype was detected many times. The chain recombines TRBV5-1 with TRBJ2-7, with a weak D call TRBD1 (6 bases). V was shortened by 4 bases and J by 6 bases, with 11 bases between the two germline ends. Germline V CDR1 and CDR2: SGHRS, YFSETQ. This CDR3 has 12 residues. CDR3 protein: CASSTDRFEQYF. In DNA form, the CDR3 reads TGCGCCAGCAGCACGGACAGATTCGAGCAGTACTTC. Combining the CDR3 with reference TRBV5-1 and TRBJ2-7 gives the whole variable domain KAGVTQTPRYLIKTRGQQVTLSCSPISGHRSVSWYQQTPGQGLQFLFEYFSETQRNKGNFPGRFSGRQFSNSRSEMNVSTLELGDSALYLCASSTDRFEQYFGPGTRLTVT.

This clonotype was counted ten times or more. The V and J genes are TRBV3-1 and TRBJ2-7, with 7 bases that match TRBD2. CDR1 and CDR2 from the germline V gene are LGHDT and YNNKEL (reference sequence). The CDR3 loop spans 14 amino acids. The V segment lost 3 bases and the J segment 6 bases; nucleotides outside the gene matches: 8. The CDR3 bases are TGTGCCAGCAGCCATATGCCGGGAGGTGGCGAGCAGTACTTC. This gives the protein CASSHMPGGGEQYF.